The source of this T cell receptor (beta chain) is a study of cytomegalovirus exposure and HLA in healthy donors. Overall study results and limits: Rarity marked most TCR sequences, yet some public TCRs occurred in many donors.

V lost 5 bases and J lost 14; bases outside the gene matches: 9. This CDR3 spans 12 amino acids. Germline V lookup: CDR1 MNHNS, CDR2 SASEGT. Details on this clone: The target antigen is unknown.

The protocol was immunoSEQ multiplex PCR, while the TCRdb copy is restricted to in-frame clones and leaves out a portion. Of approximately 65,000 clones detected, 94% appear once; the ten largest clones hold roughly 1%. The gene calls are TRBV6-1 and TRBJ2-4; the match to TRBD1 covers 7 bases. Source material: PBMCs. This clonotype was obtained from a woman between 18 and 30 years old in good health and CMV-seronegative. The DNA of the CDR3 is TGTGCCAGCAGTCCAAACCGACAGGGAAAGTACTTC. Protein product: CASSPNRQGKYF.